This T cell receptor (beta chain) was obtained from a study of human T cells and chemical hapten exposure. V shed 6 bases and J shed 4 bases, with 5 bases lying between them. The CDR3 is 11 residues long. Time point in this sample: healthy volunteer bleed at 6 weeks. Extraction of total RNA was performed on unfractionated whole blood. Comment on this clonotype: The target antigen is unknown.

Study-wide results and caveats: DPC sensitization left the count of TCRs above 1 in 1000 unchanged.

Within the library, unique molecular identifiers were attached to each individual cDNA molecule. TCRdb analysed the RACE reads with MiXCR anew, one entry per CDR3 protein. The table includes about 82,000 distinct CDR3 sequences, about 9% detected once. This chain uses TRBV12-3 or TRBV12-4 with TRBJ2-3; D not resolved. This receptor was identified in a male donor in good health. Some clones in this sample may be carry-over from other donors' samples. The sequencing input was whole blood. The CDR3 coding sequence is TGTGCCAGCAGATTGGCAGATACGCAGTATTTT. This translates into CASRLADTQYF.